The entry below describes one T cell receptor beta chain. Per the authors' pipeline: Scientists estimated how many nucleated cells there were by amplifying reference gene primers. Clones were sequenced by immunoSEQ multiplex PCR, and TCRdb holds only the in-frame ones, with some missing. V and J calls and clone size are given by that table; D and trimming were obtained from the DNA. The sample carries 350,000 or so clones, around 90% recorded once. Germline V gene lookup returns CDR1 SGDLS and CDR2 YYNGEE. The germline V and J ends were trimmed by 5 bases and 2 bases, with 16 bases remaining between them. CDR3 length: 15 amino acids. The data were taken from a study of blood T cell repertoires in COVID-19. About the study: The origin of the acute and convalescent COVID-19 samples was the United States, Italy and Spain. Sources were T cells, B-cell-depleted T cells, or PBMCs; the material itself was cDNA or gDNA.

The receptor comes from a woman aged 60-75 years with COVID-19, enrolled during active disease. This chain connects TRBV9 to TRBJ1-1, with a weak D call TRBD1 (5 bases). Sequencing used peripheral blood. The CDR3 DNA follows: TGTGCCAGCAGGATACGGGACGGGGGTAACACTGAAGCTTTCTTT. Amino acid sequence: CASRIRDGGNTEAFF.